This TCR beta chain is from a study of blood T cell repertoires in COVID-19. The overall study: Samples taken during acute and convalescent COVID-19 were collected in the United States, Italy and Spain. The analysed material was cDNA or gDNA that came from T cells, B-cell-depleted T cells, or PBMCs.

Trimming took 7 bases from V and 3 from J; bases not matched to a gene: 11. There are 16 residues in the CDR3. The germline CDR1 and CDR2 sequences are LNHDA and SQIVND (reference sequence). As originally analysed: It was from reference gene primer amplification that nucleated cell counts were estimated. Data came from immunoSEQ multiplex PCR; TCRdb stores just in-frame clones and leaves some out. V, J and clone size reflect that table, while D and trimming were determined from the DNA. Found here are 150,000 to 250,000 clones, approximately 84% of them singletons; the top ten hold around 6.9%. The V call is TRBV19, the J call TRBJ2-5; 10 positions match TRBD1. The sample consisted of peripheral blood. This clonotype was obtained from a human donor with acute or convalescent COVID-19. The donor label of this sample is uncertain. CDR3 loop: CASNSRLGQGEETQYF. The CDR3 DNA reads as TGTGCCAGTAATAGTAGATTAGGACAGGGGGAAGAGACCCAGTACTTC.